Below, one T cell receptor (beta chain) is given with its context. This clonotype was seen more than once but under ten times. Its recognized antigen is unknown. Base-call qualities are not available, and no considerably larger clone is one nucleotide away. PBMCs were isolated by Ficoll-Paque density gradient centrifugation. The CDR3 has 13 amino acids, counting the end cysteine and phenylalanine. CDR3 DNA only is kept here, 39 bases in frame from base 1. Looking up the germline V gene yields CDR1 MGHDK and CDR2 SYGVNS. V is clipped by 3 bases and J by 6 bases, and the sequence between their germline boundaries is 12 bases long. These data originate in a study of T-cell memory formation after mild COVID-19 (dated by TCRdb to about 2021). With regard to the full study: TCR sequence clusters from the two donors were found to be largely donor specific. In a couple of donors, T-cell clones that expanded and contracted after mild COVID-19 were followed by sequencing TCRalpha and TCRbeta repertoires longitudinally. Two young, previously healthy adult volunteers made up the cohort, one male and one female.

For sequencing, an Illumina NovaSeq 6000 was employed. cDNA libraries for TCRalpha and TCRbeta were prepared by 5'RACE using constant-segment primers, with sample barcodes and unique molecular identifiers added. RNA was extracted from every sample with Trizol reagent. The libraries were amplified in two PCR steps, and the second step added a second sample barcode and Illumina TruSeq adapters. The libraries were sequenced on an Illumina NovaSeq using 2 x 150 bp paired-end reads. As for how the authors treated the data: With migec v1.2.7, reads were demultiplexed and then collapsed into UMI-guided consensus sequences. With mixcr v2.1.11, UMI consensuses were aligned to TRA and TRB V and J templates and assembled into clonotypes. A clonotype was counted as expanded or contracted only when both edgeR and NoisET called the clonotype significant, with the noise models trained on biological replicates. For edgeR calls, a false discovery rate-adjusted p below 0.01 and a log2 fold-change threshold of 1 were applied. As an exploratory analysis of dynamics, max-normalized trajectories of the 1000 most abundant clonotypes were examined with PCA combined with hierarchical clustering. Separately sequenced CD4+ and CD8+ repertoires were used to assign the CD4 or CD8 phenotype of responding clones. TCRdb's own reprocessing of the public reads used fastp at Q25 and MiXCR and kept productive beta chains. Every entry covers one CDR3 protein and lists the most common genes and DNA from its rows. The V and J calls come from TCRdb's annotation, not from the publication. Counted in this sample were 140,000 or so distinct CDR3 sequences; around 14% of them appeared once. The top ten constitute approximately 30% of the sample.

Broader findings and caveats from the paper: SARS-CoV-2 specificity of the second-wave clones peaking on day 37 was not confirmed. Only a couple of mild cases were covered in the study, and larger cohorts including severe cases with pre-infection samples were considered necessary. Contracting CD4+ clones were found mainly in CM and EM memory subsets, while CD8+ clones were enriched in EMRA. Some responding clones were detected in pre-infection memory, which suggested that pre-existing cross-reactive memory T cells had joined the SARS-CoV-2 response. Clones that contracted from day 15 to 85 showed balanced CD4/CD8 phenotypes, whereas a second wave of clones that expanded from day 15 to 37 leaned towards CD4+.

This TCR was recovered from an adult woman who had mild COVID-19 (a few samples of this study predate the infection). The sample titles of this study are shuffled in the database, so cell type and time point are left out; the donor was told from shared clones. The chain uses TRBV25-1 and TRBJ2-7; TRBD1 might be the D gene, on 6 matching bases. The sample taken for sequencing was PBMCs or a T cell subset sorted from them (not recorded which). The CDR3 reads CASSDVHRVEQYF. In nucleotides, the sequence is TGTGCCAGCAGTGATGTTCACAGGGTCGAGCAGTACTTC.